These 14 T cell receptor beta chains originate from one sample sequenced in a study of blood T cells in healthy people across ages. A second PCR, run for roughly 7 to 11 cycles, used a sample-barcoded 5' primer plus a J-beta primer mix. TCRdb redid the calling of the 5' RACE reads with MiXCR, one entry per CDR3 protein. The profile covers 550,000 to 650,000 distinct CDR3 sequences, with about 30% appearing a single time and 15% to 18% taken by the ten largest. Sequencing was carried out using blood. Receptors were obtained from a woman older than 75 in good health.

The rearrangement links TRBV10-3 to TRBJ2-2, with 10 bases matching TRBD2. The CDR3 sequence is 16 residues long. Per germline, CDR1 ENHRY and CDR2 SYGVKD. V gave up 7 bases and J gave up 6 bases; unmatched junction bases: 11. The CDR3 DNA reads as TGTGCCATCACTCGGGAGCGGGGGGGTTCCTCCGGGGAGCTGTTTTTT. This sequence encodes CAITRERGGSSGELFF.

This clonotype has only a few counts. CDR3 coding DNA: TGTGCCAGCAGCTCCGAGTATACGCAGTATTTT. It is translated as CASSSEYTQYF. The chain couples TRBV7-9 to TRBJ2-3; D not certain. The germline CDR1 and CDR2 sequences are SEHNR and FQNEAQ (reference sequence). V lost 4 bases and J lost 7, with 6 bases in between. CDR3 length: 11 amino acids.

As regards this clonotype: Given a much more abundant clone one base away, this may be a read error. The chain carries TRBV25-1 and TRBJ1-2, with D unclear. Germline CDR1 and CDR2: MGHDK and SYGVNS. The CDR3 has 14 residues. The CDR3 DNA reads as TGTGCCAGCAGTGAATGGGGAACGAACTATGGCAACACCTTC. It yields the protein CASSEWGTNYGNTF.

This clonotype was observed at least ten times. V is TRBV3-1 and J is TRBJ2-3, with D maybe TRBD1 (9 bases). Trimming cost V 4 bases and J 8 bases, with 16 bases left between them. Germline lookup yields CDR1 LGHDT and CDR2 YNNKEL (reference sequence). This CDR3 is built from 14 residues. DNA for the CDR3: TGTGCCAGCAGCCCACAGGGGGCGGGGGGTACGCAGTATTTT. Amino acid sequence: CASSPQGAGGTQYF.

The chain couples TRBV29-1 to TRBJ2-7; the match to TRBD1 covers 10 bases. Germline V gene data show CDR1 as SQVTM and CDR2 as ANQGSEA. This CDR3 has 13 residues. Unmatched junction bases numbered 3, after V lost 4 bases and J lost 3 bases. CDR3 residues: CSVGGQGNYEQYF. Here the CDR3 DNA reads TGCAGCGTTGGGGGACAGGGGAACTACGAGCAGTACTTC.

This sequence joins TRBV7-2 and TRBJ1-2; D unclear. The CDR3 consists of 13 residues. Germline assignment: CDR1 SGHTA and CDR2 FQGNSA. V gave up 5 bases and J gave up 4 bases, with 11 bases separating them. CDR3 loop: CASSGLHGYGYTF. The DNA of the CDR3 is TGTGCCAGCAGCGGCCTGCACGGCTATGGCTACACCTTC.

This clonotype was counted many times. A much larger clone sits a single nucleotide away, making a read error possible. This chain uses TRBV6-1 with TRBJ2-7, with 9 positions matching TRBD1. Germline CDR1 and CDR2: MNHNS and SASEGT. The CDR3 has 13 residues. The trim removed 7 bases at V and 7 bases at J, leaving 8 bases unmatched. Here the CDR3 reads CASTGTGWNEQYF. The CDR3 DNA sequence: TGTGCCAGCACGGGGACAGGGTGGAATGAGCAGTACTTC.

At least ten counts were recorded for this clonotype. This chain connects TRBV7-3 to TRBJ1-2, with D tentatively TRBD1 (6 bases). CDR1 is SGHTA, CDR2 FQGTGA, per germline. The CDR3 runs 13 residues. Deletions cut 5 bases from V and 2 bases from J, with 9 bases between. In DNA, the CDR3 is TGTGCCAGCAGCCGGAGGGGGAACTATGGCTACACCTTC. Its translation: CASSRRGNYGYTF.

With regard to this clonotype: This could be a read error, since a much larger clone is one nucleotide away. J is TRBJ2-5 and V is TRBV7-2, with 9 bases matching TRBD2. V shed 5 bases, J shed 5 bases, and the junction held 12 bases outside the gene matches. Germline assignment: CDR1 SGHTA and CDR2 FQGNSA. The CDR3 totals 16 residues. Written as DNA, the CDR3 is TGTGCCAGCAGCCCGCGACGAGCGGGGGGTTTGGAGACCCAGTACTTC. Its protein is CASSPRRAGGLETQYF.

This chain joins TRBV7-2 and TRBJ2-4, with 12 bases matching TRBD2. The J call is doubtful: the DNA matches TRBJ2-5 better. Germline-derived CDR1 and CDR2 are SGHTA and FQGNSA. The length of the CDR3 is 16 residues. This CDR3 reads CASSSLAGGWRETQYF. The CDR3 DNA sequence: TGTGCCAGCAGCTCACTAGCGGGGGGTTGGCGAGAGACCCAGTACTTC.

This clonotype has ten or more counts. Given a much more abundant clone one base away, this may be a read error. This chain uses TRBV12-3 or TRBV12-4 with TRBJ2-5, with D perhaps given as TRBD1 or TRBD2 (5 bases each). The CDR3 extends over 15 amino acids. The germline V and J ends were trimmed by 3 bases and 11 bases, with 22 bases remaining between them. The DNA for the CDR3 is TGTGCCAGCAGTTTTGCCGGCCCCCGAGGGGATGAGCAGTACTTC. It is translated as CASSFAGPRGDEQYF.

This clonotype was detected ten times or more. This chain connects TRBV10-3 to TRBJ2-1; no reliable D call. From germline, CDR1 is ENHRY and CDR2 SYGVKD. The CDR3 covers 15 residues. The V end was cut by 0 bases, the J end by 1 base, with 7 bases between. CDR3 in amino acids: CAISESTQSYNEQFF. CDR3 nucleotides: TGTGCCATCAGTGAGTCGACACAATCCTACAATGAGCAGTTCTTC.

This clonotype was observed many times. The rearrangement uses TRBV6-1 and TRBJ2-3; the match to TRBD2 covers 9 bases. Losses at the gene ends were 1 base for V and 10 bases for J; bases not matched to a gene: 12. Germline values: CDR1 MNHNS, CDR2 SASEGT. CDR3 size: 16 residues. The CDR3 sequence: CASSEGGMAGGPPQYF. The CDR3 nucleotides read TGTGCCAGCAGTGAAGGGGGGATGGCGGGGGGGCCCCCGCAGTATTTT.

This chain joins TRBV2 and TRBJ1-5, with D uncertain. In germline, CDR1 is SNHLY, CDR2 FYNNEI. This CDR3 has 15 residues. Trimming removed 4 bases at V and 6 bases at J, with 16 bases between. Here the CDR3 reads CASSGETPSGQPQHF. The CDR3 region has the DNA TGTGCCAGCAGTGGAGAGACCCCCTCGGGTCAGCCCCAGCATTTT.